Following are 13 T cell receptor beta chains from one sample sequenced in a study of HIV-infected patients and healthy controls (dated by TCRdb to the mid-2010s). Follow-up blood was drawn from HIV-infected patients roughly three months, about 14 weeks, after the initiation of antiretroviral therapy. Whole blood was used without cell fractionation, so all unsorted peripheral T cells were reflected in the repertoire. Library creation used 5' RACE. Sequencing took place on an Illumina MiSeq. Reverse transcription of about 500 ng RNA was performed with SuperScript III using primers directed against the alpha and beta constant regions. Separate libraries for the alpha and beta chains were generated through chain-specific third strand synthesis that incorporated multiplexing indices. TCRdb passed the public sequencing reads through fastp at Q25 and MiXCR, retaining productive beta sequences. Merged by CDR3 protein, the rows form single entries marked with the most common genes and DNA. In this sample the table shows over 3,500 distinct CDR3 sequences, about 8% of which occur a single time. The biggest ten clones account for 41% of the sample.

The specimen was blood, collected during antiretroviral therapy. These receptors were taken from an adult with HIV infection.

Relative to its sample, this clonotype is medium-sized. The chain recombines TRBV15 with TRBJ2-6; D ambiguous. Germline-derived CDR1 and CDR2 are LNHNV and YYDKDF (reference sequence). This CDR3 is built from 19 residues. V was pared by 0 bases and J by 2 bases, with 17 bases between. CDR3 sequence: CATSRDQDKGTPGANVLTF. CDR3 bases: TGTGCCACCAGCAGAGATCAAGACAAAGGTACCCCTGGGGCCAACGTCCTGACTTTC. Full variable domain (remainder filled in from reference TRBV15 and TRBJ2-6): DAMVIQNPRYQVTQFGKPVTLSCSQTLNHNVMYWYQQKSSQAPKLLFHYYDKDFNNEADTPDNFQSRRPNTSFCFLDIRSPGLGDTAMYLCATSRDQDKGTPGANVLTFGAGSRLTVL.

By share, this clonotype ranks as medium-sized (0.01 to 0.1%). The CDR3 region is CASSYGSGGSTGELFF. CDR3 DNA: TGTGCCAGCAGTTACGGGTCGGGGGGCAGTACCGGGGAGCTGTTTTTT. The rearrangement joins TRBV6-5 to TRBJ2-2, with D perhaps TRBD2 (7 bases). CDR3 size: 16 residues. V was clipped by 2 bases and J by 5 bases, with 15 bases between them. CDR1 and CDR2 (germline): MNHEY, SVGAGI.

This clonotype was found many times. The CDR3 sequence: CASSLAGASGANVLTF. CDR3 coding DNA: TGTGCCAGCAGTTTAGCGGGGGCCTCTGGGGCCAACGTCCTGACTTTC. V and J are TRBV27 and TRBJ2-6; D might be TRBD2 (7 bases). This CDR3 contains 16 residues. In germline, CDR1 is MNHEY, CDR2 SMNVEV (reference sequence). V gave up 2 bases and J gave up 0 bases, with 8 bases separating them.

This clonotype is labeled as medium-sized. The V gene is TRBV7-2, the J gene TRBJ1-2; tentatively, D is TRBD1 (6 bases). CDR1 is SGHTA and CDR2 is FQGNSA in the germline V gene. The V and J ends lost 3 bases and 0 bases respectively, with 11 bases between them. This CDR3 is 15 amino acids long. CDR3: CASSFTGTPNYGYTF. CDR3 nucleotide sequence: TGTGCCAGCAGCTTTACCGGGACACCTAACTATGGCTACACCTTC.

This clonotype is medium-sized (0.01 to 0.1%) by share. The genes are TRBV4-1 and TRBJ1-1, with D unclear. CDR3 length: 16 amino acids. Trimming cost V 1 base and J 1 base, with 13 bases left between them. Germline V CDR1 and CDR2: MGHRA, YSYEKL. The CDR3 nucleotides read TGCGCCAGCAGCCAAGTGTTCGGAAACCAGAACACTGAAGCTTTCTTT. Protein: CASSQVFGNQNTEAFF.

Judged by abundance, this clonotype is medium-sized (0.01 to 0.1%). V and J are TRBV7-9 and TRBJ1-5; D is unclear. The V end was cut by 3 bases, the J end by 4 bases, with 7 bases between. This CDR3 has 13 amino acids. Germline-derived CDR1 and CDR2 are SEHNR and FQNEAQ (reference sequence). The CDR3 spells CASSFSGNQPQHF. The CDR3 nucleotides are TGTGCCAGCAGCTTTTCTGGGAATCAGCCCCAGCATTTT.

This clonotype is medium-sized. This sequence joins TRBV18 and TRBJ2-3, with D possibly matching TRBD2 (6 bases). Germline CDR1 and CDR2: KGHSH and LQKENI. There are 14 residues in the CDR3. The ends were cut back, 2 bases at V and 5 bases at J, with 11 bases in the middle. The CDR3 DNA reads TGTGCCAGCTCACCATCGGGGGTGATAGATACGCAGTATTTT. Translation gives CASSPSGVIDTQYF.

The rearrangement joins TRBV4-1 to TRBJ2-5, with TRBD1 identical over 10 bases. Germline V gene lookup returns CDR1 MGHRA and CDR2 YSYEKL. Unmatched junction bases numbered 6, after V lost 4 bases and J lost 4 bases. This CDR3 has 15 amino acids. CDR3 in DNA: TGCGCCAGCAGCCCCCAAGACAGGGGGCTAGAGACCCAGTACTTC. It yields the protein CASSPQDRGLETQYF.

Relative to its sample, this clonotype is large (0.1 to 1%). The chain couples TRBV6-2 or TRBV6-3 to TRBJ2-1; the D gene could be TRBD1 or TRBD2 (6 bases each). From germline, CDR1 is MNHEY and CDR2 SVGEGT. This CDR3 is 17 amino acids long. Trimming left V 4 bases short and J 2 bases short, with 18 bases between. This CDR3 is CASSSALGGPTYNEQFF. DNA for the CDR3: TGTGCCAGCAGTTCCGCCTTAGGGGGGCCGACCTACAATGAGCAGTTCTTC.

This clonotype was observed many times. J is TRBJ2-1 and V is TRBV7-2; 10 bases map to TRBD2. Germline CDR1 is SGHTA and CDR2 is FQGNSA. CDR3 length: 16 amino acids. Trimming cost V 1 base and J 9 bases; bases outside gene matches: 9. The CDR3 here is CASSLDSLAGVVEQFF. The CDR3 nucleotides read TGTGCCAGCAGCTTAGATAGCCTAGCGGGGGTAGTTGAGCAGTTCTTC. The complete variable domain, with remaining parts taken from reference TRBV7-2 and TRBJ2-1, reads GAGVSQSPSNKVTEKGKDVELRCDPISGHTALYWYRQSLGQGLEFLIYFQGNSAPDKSGLPSDRFSAERTGGSVSTLTIQRTQQEDSAVYLCASSLDSLAGVVEQFFGPGTRLTVL.

This clonotype rates as medium-sized. The chain employs TRBV7-8 and TRBJ2-7, with TRBD2 matching 12 bases. Trimming cost V 1 base and J 6 bases; bases outside gene matches: 4. The CDR3 totals 15 residues. Germline V gives CDR1 SGHVS, CDR2 FQNEAQ. The CDR3 loop reads CASSLGTSGVPEQYF. For the CDR3, the DNA is TGTGCCAGCAGCTTAGGGACTAGCGGGGTCCCCGAGCAGTACTTC.

The rearrangement uses TRBV5-6 and TRBJ1-1; D uncertain. Germline CDR1 and CDR2: SGHDT and YYEEEE. V shed 1 base and J shed 0 bases, with 1 base lying between them. CDR3 length: 12 amino acids. CDR3 bases: TGTGCCAGCAGCTTGATGAACACTGAAGCTTTCTTT. Translation: CASSLMNTEAFF.

V usage is TRBV7-9 and J usage is TRBJ2-7, with 8 bases aligning to TRBD1. The V gene end was trimmed by 2 bases and the J gene end by 4 bases; junction bases not matched to a gene: 7. Germline-derived CDR1 and CDR2 are SEHNR and FQNEAQ (reference sequence). The CDR3 has 15 amino acids. CDR3 residues: CASSLRDRRTYEQYF. The CDR3 DNA reads as TGTGCCAGCAGCTTACGGGACAGGAGGACGTACGAGCAGTACTTC.